These 19 T cell receptor beta chains share one sample of origin, sequenced in a study of cytomegalovirus exposure and HLA in healthy donors. This PCR relied on a set of 60 Vbeta primers and 13 Jbeta primers. Sequencing was performed with immunoSEQ multiplex PCR; in TCRdb, only in-frame clones are kept and a portion is missing. Listed are some 75,000 clones; approximately 5.4% falls within the top ten. Sequencing input: PBMCs. The receptors shown here come from a middle-aged man in good health and CMV-seronegative.

The CDR3 DNA reads TGCAGCGTTGAAGGCGGTCCGCCCCGGTGGGAGACCCAGTACTTC. This translates into CSVEGGPPRWETQYF. This sequence joins TRBV29-1 and TRBJ2-5; D unclear. Between the trimmed V and J ends, which lost 1 base and 5 bases, there was a span of 17 bases. Germline V gene sequence: CDR1 SQVTM, CDR2 ANQGSEA. The CDR3 is 15 residues long. Using reference TRBV29-1 and TRBJ2-5 for the parts outside the CDR3, the full variable domain is SAVISQKPSRDICQRGTSLTIQCQVDSQVTMMFWYRQQPGQSLTLIATANQGSEATYESGFVIDKFPISRPNLTFSTLTVSNMSPEDSSIYLCSVEGGPPRWETQYFGPGTRLLVL.

The chain links TRBV10-1 to TRBJ2-7; the D gene is possibly TRBD2 (6 bases). Trimming cost V 9 bases and J 0 bases, with 15 bases left between them. Germline CDR1 and CDR2: WNHNN and SYGVQD (reference sequence). The CDR3 spans 14 residues. The CDR3 is CASSGDRSSYEQYF. The CDR3 DNA reads as TGCGCCAGTTCGGGGGATAGGTCCTCCTACGAGCAGTACTTC.

The chain has TRBV4-1 and TRBJ1-5, with D possibly being TRBD1 (6 bases). Germline V gives CDR1 MGHRA, CDR2 YSYEKL. The CDR3 sequence is 15 residues long. Trimming removed 4 bases at V and 0 bases at J, with 10 bases between. The CDR3 DNA follows: TGCGCCAGCAGCCTCGTGGACAGTAGCAATCAGCCCCAGCATTTT. This codes for CASSLVDSSNQPQHF.

The chain combines TRBV6-5 with TRBJ2-7; possibly TRBD2 for D (6 bases). The CDR3 length is 15 residues. Germline V gene lookup returns CDR1 MNHEY and CDR2 SVGAGI. V shed 0 bases and J shed 3 bases, with 12 bases lying between them. The CDR3 sequence: CASSYSGGWDYEQYF. CDR3 sequence (DNA): TGTGCCAGCAGTTACTCCGGGGGTTGGGACTACGAGCAGTACTTC.

The J gene is TRBJ2-1, the V gene TRBV7-2; 10 bases line up with TRBD2. Per the germline V gene, CDR1 is SGHTA and CDR2 is FQGNSA. CDR3 length: 17 amino acids. Trimming removed 3 bases from V and 10 bases from J; junction bases left unmatched: 15. This CDR3 is CASSFLPAIAGGGEQFF. The DNA for the CDR3 is TGTGCCAGCAGCTTCCTCCCCGCGATAGCGGGGGGAGGAGAGCAGTTCTTC.

The chain joins TRBV6-1 to TRBJ2-3; 8 bases match TRBD1. The CDR3 has 14 amino acids. V gave up 1 base and J gave up 4 bases; unmatched junction bases: 1. The germline CDR1 and CDR2 sequences are MNHNS and SASEGT. The CDR3 spells CASSEGTGPDTQYF. The DNA of the CDR3 is TGTGCCAGCAGTGAAGGGACAGGGCCAGATACGCAGTATTTT.

The V and J genes are TRBV28 and TRBJ2-1; TRBD2 might be the D (6 bases). V was shortened by 5 bases and J by 6 bases, with 23 bases between the two germline ends. This CDR3 is built from 17 residues. Germline V gives CDR1 MDHEN, CDR2 SYDVKM. The CDR3 DNA follows: TGTGCCAGCAGTCCGACTCTGGGAGGCCTCGTGCCCAATGAGCAGTTCTTC. Translated: CASSPTLGGLVPNEQFF.

This rearrangement joins TRBV2 to TRBJ1-5; 7 bases are shared with TRBD1. The V gene end was trimmed by 3 bases and the J gene end by 6 bases; junction bases not matched to a gene: 5. The CDR3 covers 14 residues. Germline values: CDR1 SNHLY, CDR2 FYNNEI. In DNA form, the CDR3 reads TGTGCCAGCAGTGACCGGACAGGCTTTCAGCCCCAGCATTTT. As protein: CASSDRTGFQPQHF.

This chain links TRBV30 with TRBJ2-5; 7 bases align to TRBD1. The J call is doubtful: the DNA matches TRBJ2-7 better. The CDR3 is made up of 16 amino acids. CDR1 is GTSNPN and CDR2 is SVGIG in the germline V gene (reference sequence). CDR3 sequence (DNA): TGTGCCTGGAGTGTTCCTTTCGCAGGGGGCTCCTACGAGCAGTACTTC. Translation: CAWSVPFAGGSYEQYF.

The V and J genes are TRBV4-1 and TRBJ2-7, with 9 bases that match TRBD1. The J segment lost 3 bases and the V segment lost 2 bases, leaving 5 bases of the junction unmatched. This CDR3 spans 15 amino acids. From germline, CDR1 is MGHRA and CDR2 YSYEKL. The CDR3 region is CASSQPGQGLYEQYF. DNA of the CDR3: TGCGCCAGCAGCCAACCGGGACAGGGACTCTACGAGCAGTACTTC.

This rearrangement joins TRBV7-2 to TRBJ2-3, with D unclear. This CDR3 is 14 amino acids long. The germline gives CDR1 SGHTA, CDR2 FQGNSA. Trimming cost V 1 base and J 0 bases, with 5 bases left between them. CDR3 DNA: TGTGCCAGCAGCTTAGTCGGTAGCACAGATACGCAGTATTTT. Translation: CASSLVGSTDTQYF.

The V call is TRBV10-1, the J call TRBJ1-1; D unclear. The V end lost 3 bases, the J end lost 5 bases, and 10 bases lay between the germline ends. Germline loops: CDR1 WNHNN, CDR2 SYGVQD (reference sequence). This CDR3 has 13 amino acids. DNA for the CDR3: TGCGCCAGCAGTGACGAGGTTGGGACTGAAGCTTTCTTT. Translating gives CASSDEVGTEAFF.

Concerning this clone: This likely comes from a read error, as the CDR3 has no conserved phenylalanine or tryptophan at its end. The genes are TRBV7-9 and TRBJ1-2; D is uncertain. This CDR3 is 15 amino acids long. CDR1 is SEHNR and CDR2 is FQNEAQ in the germline V gene (reference sequence). V gave up 3 bases and J gave up 2 bases, with 13 bases separating them. CDR3 region: CASSFEGVPNYGYTL. DNA of the CDR3: TGTGCCAGCAGCTTCGAGGGAGTTCCAAACTATGGCTACACCCTC.

The J gene is TRBJ2-2, the V gene TRBV4-1; 8 positions agree with TRBD1. The V segment lost 1 base and the J segment 6 bases; nucleotides outside the gene matches: 10. This CDR3 contains 17 residues. The germline V gene has CDR1 MGHRA and CDR2 YSYEKL. As DNA, the CDR3 is TGCGCCAGCAGCCAAGTTTTAAGGCAGGGGGCCGCCGGGGAGCTGTTTTTT. Its protein is CASSQVLRQGAAGELFF.

The chain recombines TRBV11-2 with TRBJ2-2, with 8 bases aligning to TRBD1. The CDR3 is 16 amino acids. Germline V gives CDR1 SGHAT, CDR2 FQNNGV. The J segment lost 4 bases and the V segment lost 6 bases, leaving 10 bases of the junction unmatched. This chain's CDR3 is CASRPPFRGRTGELFF. The CDR3 bases are TGTGCCAGCAGACCGCCTTTCAGGGGGCGCACCGGGGAGCTGTTTTTT.

The V gene is TRBV7-8, the J gene TRBJ2-1, with D perhaps TRBD1 (5 bases). Germline V gene data show CDR1 as SGHVS and CDR2 as FQNEAQ. The CDR3 loop spans 12 amino acids. V was shortened by 5 bases and J by 7 bases, with 9 bases between the two germline ends. This chain's CDR3 is CASSVRGNEQFF. CDR3 DNA sequence: TGTGCCAGCAGCGTTAGGGGTAATGAGCAGTTCTTC.

The chain couples TRBV18 to TRBJ2-7, with D unclear. This CDR3 is built from 12 residues. Germline lookup yields CDR1 KGHSH and CDR2 LQKENI. V shed 6 bases and J shed 6 bases, with 12 bases lying between them. The CDR3: CASSLSSGEQYF. The CDR3 region has the DNA TGTGCCAGCTCCCTCTCCTCAGGCGAGCAGTACTTC.

V is TRBV6-1 and J is TRBJ1-2, with TRBD1 matching over 7 bases. Germline values: CDR1 MNHNS, CDR2 SASEGT. V dropped 7 bases and J dropped 3; count of bases not matched to a gene: 5. The CDR3 extends over 13 amino acids. The CDR3 DNA reads TGTGCCAGCAAACGGGACAGTTACTATGGCTACACCTTC. This sequence encodes CASKRDSYYGYTF.

The gene calls are TRBV5-6 and TRBJ1-1; 9 nucleotides line up with TRBD1. The length of the CDR3 is 15 residues. With V trimmed by 0 bases and J by 3 bases, 3 bases remained unmatched. Germline values: CDR1 SGHDT, CDR2 YYEEEE. CDR3 protein: CASSLARTGDTEAFF. The CDR3 DNA is TGTGCCAGCAGCTTGGCCCGGACAGGGGACACTGAAGCTTTCTTT.